The clone carrying this T cell receptor (beta chain) was picked up many times. TCRdb reanalysed the 5' RACE reads using MiXCR and keeps one entry per CDR3 protein. The sample holds 150,000 to 200,000 distinct CDR3 sequences, about 21% seen once. This sample is part of a study of T-cell memory formation after mild COVID-19. The CDR3 is 13 amino acids. V dropped 0 bases and J dropped 7 bases, with 8 bases sitting between them. Germline V gives CDR1 SGHRS, CDR2 YFSETQ. Material: PBMCs or a T cell subset sorted from them (not recorded which). The chain uses TRBV5-1 and TRBJ2-1, with a tentative D call TRBD1 (5 bases). This receptor was taken from an adult woman who had mild COVID-19 (a few samples of this study predate the infection). Cell type and time point are not known. The DNA of the CDR3 is TGCGCCAGCAGCTTGGAGGGGTGGAATGAGCAGTTCTTC. Protein sequence: CASSLEGWNEQFF. Together with reference TRBV5-1 and TRBJ2-1, the CDR3 gives the full variable domain: KAGVTQTPRYLIKTRGQQVTLSCSPISGHRSVSWYQQTPGQGLQFLFEYFSETQRNKGNFPGRFSGRQFSNSRSEMNVSTLELGDSALYLCASSLEGWNEQFFGPGTRLTVL.